Following are 27 T cell receptor delta chains from one sample sequenced in a study of Vδ1+ human thymocytes. Study-level results: Thymic TRG and TRD repertoires appeared highly polyclonal, with Gaussian CDR3 length distributions.

RNA was extracted from the cells and then reverse transcribed. Pooled V-gene forward primers with one constant-region reverse primer generated the CDR3 amplicons by multiplex PCR. TCRdb re-called clones from the multiplex PCR reads via CATT. The sample holds around 60,000 delta-chain clones, about 15% seen once. These receptors are not linked to any known antigen. The material sequenced was Vdelta1+ gamma-delta thymocytes from the thymus. This sample's subset: FACS-sorted CD3+ TCRalphabeta- TCRVdelta1+ TCRVdelta2- thymocytes. All receptors derive from a girl under three years old who had congenital heart surgery.

The chain combines TRDV1 with TRDJ1; 10 nucleotides line up with TRDD3. Looked up from germline, CDR1 is TSWWSYY and CDR2 is QGS. V shed 7 bases and J 0 bases; nucleotides not matched to a gene: 8. CDR3 length: 16 residues. CDR3 coding DNA: TGTGCTCTTGTTCATGGGGGATACTGGCACACCGATAAACTCATCTTT. Protein: CALVHGGYWHTDKLIF.

This chain links TRDV1 with TRDJ1, with no clear D. Germline assignment: CDR1 TSWWSYY and CDR2 QGS. Trimming removed 0 bases at V and 0 bases at J, with 29 bases between. The CDR3 length is 22 residues. Here the CDR3 DNA reads TGTGCTCTTGGGGAACTATTCGTCCAGGGCGCCACCCGTAAGGGTCACACCGATAAACTCATCTTT. Protein: CALGELFVQGATRKGHTDKLIF.

This chain joins TRDV1 and TRDJ1, with 10 bases aligning to TRDD3. V trimming: 1 base; J trimming: 2 bases; junction bases outside the gene matches: 31. Looked up from germline, CDR1 is TSWWSYY and CDR2 is QGS. The CDR3 contains 25 residues. CDR3 coding DNA: TGTGCTCTTGGGGAACGGGCGGTTCCTACCCCAACGTTCATTGGGGGATACAGTGGGACCGATAAACTCATCTTT. Amino acid sequence: CALGERAVPTPTFIGGYSGTDKLIF.

This sequence joins TRDV1 and TRDJ1, with 9 bases identical to TRDD2. J gave up 7 bases and V 2 bases, and 20 bases lay outside the gene matches. CDR1 TSWWSYY and CDR2 QGS come from the germline V gene. The CDR3 is 19 residues long. The CDR3 region has the DNA TGTGCTCTTGGGGAAACAATCCTTCCTACAAACACTGGGGTCTTTAAACTCATCTTT. As protein: CALGETILPTNTGVFKLIF.

This clone was counted between two and nine times. The V gene is TRDV3, the J gene TRDJ3, with D tentatively TRDD3 (5 bases). The CDR3 extends over 19 amino acids. Germline CDR1 reads TVYSNPD; CDR2 reads GDNSRS (reference sequence). Trimming took off 0 bases at V and 0 bases at J, with 18 bases between the two ends. CDR3 residues: CAFRGLAHLSSWDTRQMFF. CDR3 in DNA: TGTGCCTTTAGGGGATTGGCCCATCTAAGCTCCTGGGACACCCGACAGATGTTTTTC.

The chain has TRDV1 and TRDJ1; tentatively, D is TRDD2 or TRDD3 (7 bases each). V was pared by 2 bases and J by 1 base, with 26 bases between. This CDR3 is 20 amino acids long. Germline V gene sequence: CDR1 TSWWSYY, CDR2 QGS. CDR3 region: CALGEGWLPKATGVTDKLIF. The CDR3 DNA is TGTGCTCTTGGGGAAGGTTGGCTTCCTAAGGCAACTGGGGTCACCGATAAACTCATCTTT.

This clone was picked up a small number of times. The chain combines TRDV1 with TRDJ1, with 12 nucleotides matching TRDD3. Germline V gene data show CDR1 as TSWWSYY and CDR2 as QGS. CDR3 length: 20 amino acids. J lost 2 bases, V lost 0 bases, and 13 bases had no gene match. In DNA, the CDR3 is TGTGCTCTTGGGGAACTTCCTCGCAATACTGGGGGATACTCAACCGATAAACTCATCTTT. Amino acids: CALGELPRNTGGYSTDKLIF.

The chain links TRDV1 to TRDJ1; the D gene is possibly TRDD3 (5 bases). V dropped 2 bases and J dropped 0 bases, with 25 bases sitting between them. CDR1 TSWWSYY and CDR2 QGS come from the germline V gene. This CDR3 has 20 amino acids. The CDR3 DNA sequence: TGTGCTCTTGGGGAAGTAAACCTCATACTTGGCCCGGATAACACCGATAAACTCATCTTT. This translates into CALGEVNLILGPDNTDKLIF.

V usage is TRDV1 and J usage is TRDJ1; 7 bases line up with TRDD3. Germline loops: CDR1 TSWWSYY, CDR2 QGS. The CDR3 contains 17 residues. Trimming cost V 9 bases and J 3 bases; bases outside gene matches: 19. CDR3 sequence (DNA): TGTGCTCTGGAGAGCGCTACTGGGCCCTGGGGGGCCGATAAACTCATCTTT. It translates to CALESATGPWGADKLIF.

The chain is built from TRDV1 and TRDJ1; a weak D match, TRDD3 (5 bases). Germline assignment: CDR1 TSWWSYY and CDR2 QGS. V was cut by 1 base and J by 8 bases, with 26 bases left in between. This CDR3 comprises 18 residues. CDR3 protein: CALGEPKTQQVLVAKLIF. The CDR3 DNA is TGTGCTCTTGGGGAACCAAAGACCCAACAAGTACTGGTGGCAAAACTCATCTTT.

The rearrangement links TRDV1 to TRDJ1; 8 bases line up with TRDD3. From germline, CDR1 is TSWWSYY and CDR2 QGS. Trimming removed 3 bases from V and 0 bases from J; junction bases left unmatched: 12. This CDR3 is built from 18 residues. The CDR3 sequence: CALGDLRDTPPYTDKLIF. The CDR3 DNA follows: TGTGCTCTTGGGGATCTACGGGATACGCCCCCTTACACCGATAAACTCATCTTT.

This rearrangement joins TRDV2 to TRDJ3; D gene uncertain. Germline lookup yields CDR1 GEAIGNYY and CDR2 EKD. The CDR3 is 17 amino acids. Trimming shortened V by 1 base and J by 2 bases, and 11 bases separated the two germline ends. DNA for the CDR3: TGTGCCTGTGACACACCAAACGCAGCCTGGGACACCCGACAGATGTTTTTC. Translation gives CACDTPNAAWDTRQMFF.

The V call is TRDV1, the J call TRDJ1, with 8 bases fitting TRDD3. Germline CDR1 TSWWSYY, CDR2 QGS. J was trimmed by 2 bases and V by 2 bases; bases with no gene match: 19. This CDR3 comprises 20 residues. DNA for the CDR3: TGTGCTCTTGGGGAATTTTCCTGCCCAACTGGGGGTCGCACGACCGATAAACTCATCTTT. It codes for CALGEFSCPTGGRTTDKLIF.

J is TRDJ1 and V is TRDV2; TRDD3 agrees at 13 bases. The germline V gene has CDR1 GEAIGNYY and CDR2 EKD. With 0 bases clipped from V and 0 bases from J, the junction kept 12 bases outside the gene matches. This CDR3 contains 20 residues. The DNA for the CDR3 is TGTGCCTGTGACACCCCTCTACTGGGGGATACGCGTTCGTACACCGATAAACTCATCTTT. It yields the protein CACDTPLLGDTRSYTDKLIF.

This clone was recorded a few times. Compared with germline, one end of the junction differs, possibly owing to a read error. The chain joins TRDV1 to TRDJ1, with 7 bases lining up with TRDD3. CDR1 and CDR2 (germline): TSWWSYY, QGS. The CDR3 sequence is 18 residues long. CDR3 sequence (DNA): TGTGCTCCTGGGGAACTAGACGCGGTTCTGGGGGGGACCGATAAACTCATCTTT. As protein: CAPGELDAVLGGTDKLIF.

This clone ranks as medium-sized (0.01 to 0.1%). The chain has TRDV2 and TRDJ1, with 10 bases matching TRDD3. From germline, CDR1 is GEAIGNYY and CDR2 EKD. This CDR3 has 17 amino acids. V gave up 0 bases and J gave up 6 bases; unmatched junction bases: 12. This CDR3 is CACDTEAGTGGFHKLIF. CDR3 nucleotide sequence: TGTGCCTGTGACACCGAAGCCGGTACTGGGGGATTCCATAAACTCATCTTT.

In this sample, this clone turned up a few times. J is TRDJ1 and V is TRDV1, with 7 positions matching TRDD3. The CDR3 loop spans 20 amino acids. J was trimmed by 0 bases and V by 2 bases; bases with no gene match: 18. Germline V gene lookup returns CDR1 TSWWSYY and CDR2 QGS. CDR3: CALGETAGTGVLVYTDKLIF. The CDR3 DNA reads as TGTGCTCTTGGGGAAACGGCTGGTACTGGGGTTCTGGTGTACACCGATAAACTCATCTTT.

The chain carries TRDV1 and TRDJ1; 7 nucleotides align to TRDD2. In germline, CDR1 is TSWWSYY, CDR2 QGS. This CDR3 region has 22 residues. V shed 0 bases and J 0 bases; nucleotides not matched to a gene: 22. CDR3 bases: TGTGCTCTTGGGGAACTAGCTCTCCCTTCCTCACCGGAGGGTACGTACACCGATAAACTCATCTTT. As protein: CALGELALPSSPEGTYTDKLIF.

The V call is TRDV1, the J call TRDJ1, with 9 bases lining up with TRDD3. Germline V gene sequence: CDR1 TSWWSYY, CDR2 QGS. V lost 2 bases to trimming and J lost 0 bases; unmatched junction nucleotides: 16. This CDR3 is built from 20 residues. The CDR3, as DNA: TGTGCTCTTGGGGAAGCCCTACGTAGGGGATACGCAGAGTACACCGATAAACTCATCTTT. This codes for CALGEALRRGYAEYTDKLIF.

The V gene is TRDV1, the J gene TRDJ1; 8 nucleotides line up with TRDD3. Germline trimming cut 0 bases from V and 0 bases from J; bases unmatched to any gene: 12. CDR3 size: 19 residues. CDR1 and CDR2 from the germline V gene are TSWWSYY and QGS. The chain's CDR3 is CALGELLEVWGRDTDKLIF. Written as DNA, the CDR3 is TGTGCTCTTGGGGAACTCCTCGAGGTCTGGGGGAGGGACACCGATAAACTCATCTTT.

The gene calls are TRDV1 and TRDJ1; 10 positions agree with TRDD3. After removal of 3 bases from V and 0 bases from J, the junction contained 10 bases not matched to a gene. CDR3 length: 18 amino acids. Germline V CDR1 and CDR2: TSWWSYY, QGS. In DNA, the CDR3 is TGTGCTCTTGGGGACCTGATACTGGGGGATCTCTACACCGATAAACTCATCTTT. This translates into CALGDLILGDLYTDKLIF.

A word on this clone: Other DNA sequences in the sample encode the same CDR3. The chain combines TRAV29/DV5 with TRDJ1; 9 bases map to TRDD3. In germline, CDR1 is NSMFDY, CDR2 ISSIKDK. The CDR3 is 19 amino acids. CDR3 residues: CAARPRCKVLGDHTDKLIF. The CDR3 bases are TGTGCCGCTCGTCCTAGATGCAAAGTACTGGGGGACCACACCGATAAACTCATCTTT.

The rearrangement links TRDV1 to TRDJ1; 11 bases line up with TRDD3. The V and J ends lost 8 bases and 0 bases, in that order; junction bases with no gene match: 20. Per the germline V gene, CDR1 is TSWWSYY and CDR2 is QGS. This CDR3 region has 20 residues. The CDR3 DNA is TGTGCTCTTACGCACTCTTCCTGGCTGGGGGATACCTCGTACACCGATAAACTCATCTTT. Its translation is CALTHSSWLGDTSYTDKLIF.

This clone was counted between two and nine times. The genes are TRDV1 and TRDJ1; a possible D gene is TRDD3 (5 bases). Germline-derived CDR1 and CDR2 are TSWWSYY and QGS. This CDR3 spans 17 amino acids. The V and J ends lost 0 bases and 3 bases respectively, with 17 bases between them. CDR3 sequence (DNA): TGTGCTCTTGGGGAACTCGGAGCTTCATACGGTCCCGATAAACTCATCTTT. It is translated as CALGELGASYGPDKLIF.

This clone was observed a few times. The chain is built from TRDV1 and TRDJ1; possibly TRDD3 for D (5 bases). The CDR3 has 17 amino acids. Trimming removed 1 base from V and 4 bases from J, with 19 bases in between. The germline CDR1 and CDR2 sequences are TSWWSYY and QGS. The CDR3 DNA follows: TGTGCTCTTGGGGAACGTACCACCCCGGGGACTAACGATAAACTCATCTTT. Protein sequence: CALGERTTPGTNDKLIF.

This clone was detected only a few times. The chain has TRDV2 and TRDJ3; 8 positions match TRDD3. The CDR3 runs to 19 residues. V gave up 6 bases and J gave up 0 bases; unmatched junction bases: 12. From germline, CDR1 is GEAIGNYY and CDR2 EKD. The CDR3: CACPNTGGPSSWDTRQMFF. The DNA for the CDR3 is TGTGCCTGTCCTAATACTGGGGGTCCGAGCTCCTGGGACACCCGACAGATGTTTTTC.

The chain carries TRDV1 and TRDJ1; D unclear. The germline V and J ends were trimmed by 2 bases and 0 bases, with 25 bases remaining between them. Germline CDR1 reads TSWWSYY; CDR2 reads QGS. The CDR3 totals 20 residues. The DNA of the CDR3 is TGTGCTCTTGGGGAAGACCATCCCAAGGCTTCGGGGTCGAACACCGATAAACTCATCTTT. The encoded protein is CALGEDHPKASGSNTDKLIF.